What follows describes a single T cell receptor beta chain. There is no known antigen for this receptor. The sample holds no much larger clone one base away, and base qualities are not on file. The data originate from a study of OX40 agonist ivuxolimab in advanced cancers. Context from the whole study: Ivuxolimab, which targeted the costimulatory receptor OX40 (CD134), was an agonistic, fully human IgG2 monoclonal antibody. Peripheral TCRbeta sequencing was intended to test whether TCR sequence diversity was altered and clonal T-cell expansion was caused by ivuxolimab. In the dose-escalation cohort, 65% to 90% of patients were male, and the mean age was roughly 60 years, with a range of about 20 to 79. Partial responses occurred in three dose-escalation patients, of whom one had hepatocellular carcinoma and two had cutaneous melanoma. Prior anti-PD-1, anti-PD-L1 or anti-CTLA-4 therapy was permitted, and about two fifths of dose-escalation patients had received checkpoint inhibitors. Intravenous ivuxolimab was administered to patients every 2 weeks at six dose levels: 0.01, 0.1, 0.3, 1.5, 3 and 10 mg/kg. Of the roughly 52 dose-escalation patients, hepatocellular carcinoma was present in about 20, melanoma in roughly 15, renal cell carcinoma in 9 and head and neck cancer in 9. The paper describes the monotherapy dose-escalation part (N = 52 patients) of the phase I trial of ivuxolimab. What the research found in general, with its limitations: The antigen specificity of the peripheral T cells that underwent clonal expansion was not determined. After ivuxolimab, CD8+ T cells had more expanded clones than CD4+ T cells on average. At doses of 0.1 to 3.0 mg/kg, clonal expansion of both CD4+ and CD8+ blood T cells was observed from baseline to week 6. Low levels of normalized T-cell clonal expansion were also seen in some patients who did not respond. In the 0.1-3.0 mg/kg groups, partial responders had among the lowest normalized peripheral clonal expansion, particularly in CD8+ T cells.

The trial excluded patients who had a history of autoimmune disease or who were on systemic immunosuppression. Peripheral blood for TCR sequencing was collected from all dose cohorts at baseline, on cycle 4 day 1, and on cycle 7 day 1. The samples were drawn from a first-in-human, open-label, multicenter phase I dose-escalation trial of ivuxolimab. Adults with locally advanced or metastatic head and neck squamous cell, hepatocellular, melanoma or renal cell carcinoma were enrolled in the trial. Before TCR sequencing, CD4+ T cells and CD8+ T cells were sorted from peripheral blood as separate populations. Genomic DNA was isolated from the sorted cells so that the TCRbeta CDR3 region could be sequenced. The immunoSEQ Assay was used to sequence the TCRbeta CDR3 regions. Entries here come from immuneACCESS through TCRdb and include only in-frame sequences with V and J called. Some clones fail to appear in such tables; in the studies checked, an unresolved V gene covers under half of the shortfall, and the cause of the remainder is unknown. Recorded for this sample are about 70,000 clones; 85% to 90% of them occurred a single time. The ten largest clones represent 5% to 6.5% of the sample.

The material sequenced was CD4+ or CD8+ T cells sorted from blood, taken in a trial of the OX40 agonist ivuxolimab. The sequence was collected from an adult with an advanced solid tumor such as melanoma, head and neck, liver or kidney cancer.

The CDR3 corresponds to CASSDAGSYEQYF. The nucleotides read TGTGCCAGCAGTGATGCCGGGTCCTACGAGCAGTACTTC. The chain employs TRBV2 and TRBJ2-7, with no confident D gene call. V was cut back by 3 bases and J by 1 base, leaving a gap of 7 bases between them. Taken from cysteine to phenylalanine, the CDR3 has 13 residues. CDR3 DNA only is kept here, 39 bases in frame from base 1. Taken from the germline V gene, the CDR1 and CDR2 loops are SNHLY and FYNNEI.